A single T cell receptor (beta chain) is shown here with its context. Its target is not known. Germline-derived CDR1 and CDR2 are SGHTA and FQGNSA. Trimming removed 5 bases from V and 4 bases from J, with 16 bases in between. This CDR3 has 15 residues. This record belongs to a study of T cells after yellow fever vaccination. About the study: Preparation of the low-cell-number fractions used SMART-Seq v4 Ultra Low Input.

General study findings and limits: Subsequent booster samples again held most clones from primary vaccination (96% CD4, over 80% CD8). A small proportion of clonotypes was detected in both the CD4 and CD8 compartments.

For TCR, cDNA came from 5'RACE template switching, which added a universal primer site and UMIs. TCRdb re-called the 5' RACE reads with MiXCR, one entry per CDR3 protein. The sample records 400,000 or so distinct CDR3 sequences, approximately 5.7% being singletons. This TCR derives from a man between 25 and 39 years old who received the YFV17D yellow fever vaccine. The chain uses TRBV7-2 and TRBJ2-3; no firm D call. This specimen consisted of PBMCs, obtained 5 days after the yellow fever booster vaccination. CDR3 sequence reads: CASSPMAAVSDTQYF. The CDR3 DNA is TGTGCCAGCAGCCCCATGGCTGCGGTGTCAGATACGCAGTATTTT.